Presented here are 31 T cell receptor beta chains from one specimen sequenced in a study of OX40 agonist ivuxolimab in advanced cancers. The library was made by the immunoSEQ multiplex PCR assay. The immuneACCESS repertoire file appears here via TCRdb, limited to in-frame rearrangements. These files lack a portion of the clones; in checked studies, under half of the deficit traces to unresolved V genes, and the cause of the others is not known. This sample holds around 67,000 clones; roughly nine tenths were observed only once. The ten largest clonotypes hold approximately 1.3% of the sample. The sequences come from CD4+ or CD8+ T cells sorted from blood, collected in a trial of the OX40 agonist ivuxolimab. These receptors were obtained from an adult with an advanced solid tumor such as melanoma, head and neck, liver or kidney cancer.

The chain links TRBV10-3 to TRBJ2-3; 9 positions agree with TRBD2. The CDR3 spans 15 residues. Losses at the gene ends were 3 bases for V and 6 bases for J; bases not matched to a gene: 7. The germline gives CDR1 ENHRY, CDR2 SYGVKD. CDR3 coding DNA: TGTGCCATCAGTGATCTTAGCGGGAGTGGGGATACGCAGTATTTT. Its protein is CAISDLSGSGDTQYF.

The chain is built from TRBV9 and TRBJ1-2, with a possible D match to TRBD1 (5 bases). The V and J ends lost 3 bases and 0 bases respectively, with 18 bases between them. Germline V gives CDR1 SGDLS, CDR2 YYNGEE. This CDR3 has 17 amino acids. CDR3 sequence (DNA): TGTGCCAGCAGCGCCAGGGCGGGGGATTGGGCTAACTATGGCTACACCTTC. Amino acid sequence: CASSARAGDWANYGYTF.

The genes are TRBV7-9 and TRBJ1-1, with 8 nucleotides matching TRBD1. There are 16 residues in the CDR3. In germline, CDR1 is SEHNR, CDR2 FQNEAQ (reference sequence). The trim removed 4 bases at V and 1 base at J, leaving 8 bases unmatched. The CDR3: CASSSTRTGRNTEAFF. Written as DNA, the CDR3 is TGTGCCAGCAGCTCGACCAGGACAGGGAGGAACACTGAAGCTTTCTTT. Combining the CDR3 with reference TRBV7-9 and TRBJ1-1 gives the whole variable domain DTGVSQNPRHKITKRGQNVTFRCDPISEHNRLYWYRQTLGQGPEFLTYFQNEAQLEKSRLLSDRFSAERPKGSFSTLEIQRTEQGDSAMYLCASSSTRTGRNTEAFFGQGTRLTVV.

J is TRBJ2-1 and V is TRBV4-3; D unresolved. Germline CDR1 is LGHNA and CDR2 is YSLEER. V was pared by 0 bases and J by 10 bases, with 10 bases between. The CDR3 spans 13 residues. In DNA form, the CDR3 reads TGCGCCAGCAGCCAAGATCCTTTCCGGGAGCAGTTCTTC. Protein sequence: CASSQDPFREQFF.

The chain couples TRBV5-5 to TRBJ1-5; tentative D call: TRBD1 (5 bases). V gave up 3 bases and J gave up 1 base, with 14 bases separating them. CDR1 is SGHKS, CDR2 YYEKEE, per germline (reference sequence). The CDR3 totals 16 residues. The CDR3, as DNA: TGTGCCAGCAGCTCACATGGGGGTGAGAGCAATCAGCCCCAGCATTTT. This codes for CASSSHGGESNQPQHF.

This chain joins TRBV29-1 and TRBJ2-1; 8 bases fit TRBD2. V shed 4 bases, J shed 5 bases, and the junction held 1 base outside the gene matches. CDR1 is SQVTM and CDR2 is ANQGSEA in the germline V gene. The CDR3 sequence is 12 residues long. The CDR3 region is CSVGGLDNEQFF. The CDR3 region has the DNA TGCAGCGTTGGGGGACTAGACAATGAGCAGTTCTTC.

V usage is TRBV9 and J usage is TRBJ2-5; TRBD1 aligns across 8 bases. The germline V gene has CDR1 SGDLS and CDR2 YYNGEE. Trimming cost V 4 bases and J 4 bases; bases outside gene matches: 9. The CDR3 is 15 residues long. DNA of the CDR3: TGTGCCAGCAGCACCCGGACAGGGACGGCAGAGACCCAGTACTTC. Its protein is CASSTRTGTAETQYF.

V usage is TRBV18 and J usage is TRBJ1-5; 10 bases fit TRBD1. Germline assignment: CDR1 KGHSH and CDR2 LQKENI. The ends lost 4 bases at V and 7 bases at J; junction bases unmatched: 4. The CDR3 contains 14 residues. In nucleotides, the CDR3 is TGTGCCAGCTCACTGGACAGGGGGAGCCAGCCCCAGCATTTT. It translates to CASSLDRGSQPQHF.

V usage is TRBV18 and J usage is TRBJ1-1; D is undetermined. In germline, CDR1 is KGHSH, CDR2 LQKENI. This CDR3 is 14 amino acids long. The germline V and J ends were trimmed by 3 bases and 1 base, with 9 bases remaining between them. The CDR3 loop is CASSPLKSNTEAFF. The CDR3 DNA sequence: TGTGCCAGCTCACCGCTGAAATCGAACACTGAAGCTTTCTTT.

The rearrangement links TRBV6-1 to TRBJ2-5; D is ambiguous. The germline V gene encodes CDR1 MNHNS and CDR2 SASEGT. Trimming removed 6 bases at V and 3 bases at J, with 8 bases between. This CDR3 spans 12 amino acids. DNA of the CDR3: TGTGCCAGCAGGAAAGGTGAAGAGACCCAGTACTTC. Translation: CASRKGEETQYF.

The CDR3 DNA follows: TGTGCCAGTAGAAAACCGGGACTAGCGGACGATGAGCAGTTCTTC. Protein product: CASRKPGLADDEQFF. This chain joins TRBV19 and TRBJ2-1; 11 bases align to TRBD2. The CDR3 is 15 residues long. The germline V gene encodes CDR1 LNHDA and CDR2 SQIVND (reference sequence). Trimming cost V 6 bases and J 8 bases; bases outside gene matches: 9.

This sequence joins TRBV5-1 and TRBJ1-3; D unresolved. Trimming pared 0 bases from V and 3 bases from J, leaving 13 bases between. The CDR3 totals 16 residues. Germline CDR1 and CDR2: SGHRS and YFSETQ. The CDR3 region is CASSLAGGSYGNTIYF. The CDR3, as DNA: TGCGCCAGCAGCTTGGCCGGAGGGTCTTATGGAAACACCATATATTTT.

This chain links TRBV15 with TRBJ2-3, with D unclear. Germline-derived CDR1 and CDR2 are LNHNV and YYDKDF (reference sequence). V was cut by 0 bases and J by 2 bases, with 3 bases left in between. The CDR3 is 13 amino acids. The CDR3 coding sequence is TGTGCCACCAGCAGAGACTACACAGATACGCAGTATTTT. Amino acids: CATSRDYTDTQYF. The entire variable domain, with the rest obtained from reference TRBV15 and TRBJ2-3, is as follows: DAMVIQNPRYQVTQFGKPVTLSCSQTLNHNVMYWYQQKSSQAPKLLFHYYDKDFNNEADTPDNFQSRRPNTSFCFLDIRSPGLGDTAMYLCATSRDYTDTQYFGPGTRLTVL.

The gene calls are TRBV7-3 and TRBJ2-6, with 9 bases identical to TRBD2. CDR1 and CDR2 from the germline V gene are SGHTA and FQGTGA. The length of the CDR3 is 21 residues. V lost 1 base, J lost 0 bases, and 13 bases stayed unmatched. The CDR3 protein is CASSLSSAGGPRLSGANVLTF. CDR3 nucleotides: TGTGCCAGCAGCTTAAGTTCAGCGGGGGGCCCAAGGCTCTCTGGGGCCAACGTCCTGACTTTC.

This chain uses TRBV2 with TRBJ2-7; D ambiguous. Germline V gene data show CDR1 as SNHLY and CDR2 as FYNNEI. The CDR3 totals 14 residues. Trimming left V 7 bases short and J 1 base short, with 14 bases between. The CDR3 coding sequence is TGTGCCAGCAATCGTATAGCAGATTCCTACGAGCAGTACTTC. Translated: CASNRIADSYEQYF.

V is TRBV29-1 and J is TRBJ2-6, with 7 bases that match TRBD1. The CDR3 has 17 amino acids. Germline lookup yields CDR1 SQVTM and CDR2 ANQGSEA. V gave up 6 bases and J gave up 0 bases; unmatched junction bases: 11. In nucleotides, the CDR3 is TGCAGCGTGACCGACAGGGCTTTTGGCTCTGGGGCCAACGTCCTGACTTTC. It encodes CSVTDRAFGSGANVLTF. The full variable domain, rest sourced from reference TRBV29-1 and TRBJ2-6, is SAVISQKPSRDICQRGTSLTIQCQVDSQVTMMFWYRQQPGQSLTLIATANQGSEATYESGFVIDKFPISRPNLTFSTLTVSNMSPEDSSIYLCSVTDRAFGSGANVLTFGAGSRLTVL.

The V gene is TRBV10-3, the J gene TRBJ2-1, with D possibly being TRBD2 (7 bases). The V end lost 6 bases, the J end lost 6 bases, and 18 bases lay between the germline ends. From germline, CDR1 is ENHRY and CDR2 SYGVKD. This CDR3 has 15 amino acids. CDR3 region: CAIRPSGEGGNEQFF. The CDR3 DNA reads as TGTGCCATCAGGCCCTCAGGGGAGGGAGGCAATGAGCAGTTCTTC.

This clone was counted between two and nine times. The rearrangement uses TRBV7-2 and TRBJ2-7; D is uncertain. Germline CDR1 SGHTA, CDR2 FQGNSA. The length of the CDR3 is 14 residues. Trimming shortened V by 5 bases and J by 1 base, and 12 bases separated the two germline ends. CDR3 in DNA: TGTGCCAGCAGCCCAACGGTACCGTCCTACGAGCAGTACTTC. Amino acid sequence: CASSPTVPSYEQYF.

The chain has TRBV7-2 and TRBJ2-3; D is perhaps TRBD1 or TRBD2 (6 bases each). Trimming took off 5 bases at V and 6 bases at J, with 15 bases between the two ends. CDR1 SGHTA and CDR2 FQGNSA come from the germline V gene. The CDR3 is 14 amino acids. CDR3: CASSSSGGRDTQYF. For the CDR3, the DNA is TGTGCCAGCAGCAGTAGTGGGGGGCGTGATACGCAGTATTTT.

This chain links TRBV7-9 with TRBJ1-1, with D possibly matching TRBD1 (6 bases). Trimming cost V 4 bases and J 1 base, with 16 bases left between them. The V gene's germline CDR1 is SEHNR and CDR2 FQNEAQ (reference sequence). CDR3 size: 16 residues. CDR3 amino acids: CASSSTGNTENTEAFF. Written as DNA, the CDR3 is TGTGCCAGCAGCTCTACAGGGAATACGGAGAACACTGAAGCTTTCTTT.

This clone was observed once. The genes are TRBV4-3 and TRBJ2-1; 10 bases are a match to TRBD2. Germline V lookup: CDR1 LGHNA, CDR2 YSLEER. Losses at the gene ends were 1 base for V and 5 bases for J; bases not matched to a gene: 11. The CDR3 totals 18 residues. The CDR3 reads CASSQGLAGGGLNNEQFF. CDR3 DNA: TGCGCCAGCAGCCAAGGACTAGCGGGCGGCGGACTAAACAATGAGCAGTTCTTC.

The chain carries TRBV7-9 and TRBJ2-3; 7 bases fit TRBD2. The trim removed 2 bases at V and 5 bases at J, leaving 7 bases unmatched. This CDR3 region has 15 residues. CDR1 is SEHNR, CDR2 FQNEAQ, per germline (reference sequence). CDR3 in DNA: TGTGCCAGCAGCTTACTTTGGTCGGGGGGAGATACGCAGTATTTT. Encoded protein: CASSLLWSGGDTQYF.

This chain links TRBV11-3 with TRBJ1-1; D uncertain. Germline lookup yields CDR1 SGHNT and CDR2 YENEEA. V was clipped by 5 bases and J by 10 bases, with 20 bases between them. CDR3 size: 14 residues. The CDR3 DNA follows: TGTGCCAGCAGCCAAGGATGGGGAAAGGATGGAGCTTTCTTT. It is translated as CASSQGWGKDGAFF.

V gene TRBV28 combines with J gene TRBJ2-2; 8 bases agree with TRBD1. The germline V gene has CDR1 MDHEN and CDR2 SYDVKM. V lost 7 bases and J lost 2; bases outside the gene matches: 9. The CDR3 consists of 16 residues. CDR3 sequence: CASTKTGAINTGELFF. The DNA of the CDR3 is TGTGCCAGCACCAAGACAGGGGCCATTAACACCGGGGAGCTGTTTTTT.

This chain connects TRBV18 to TRBJ1-1, with TRBD1 as a possible D gene (6 bases). This CDR3 is 13 amino acids long. V was trimmed by 6 bases and J by 1 base, leaving 9 bases between them. Germline CDR1 and CDR2: KGHSH and LQKENI. CDR3 bases: TGTGCCAGCTCCCTGGGACAGAACACTGAAGCTTTCTTT. Its translation: CASSLGQNTEAFF.

DNA for the CDR3: TGTGCCAGCAGCGCCGCCGGTCTACCGATTGAAGCTTTCTTT. Translation: CASSAAGLPIEAFF. The chain employs TRBV9 and TRBJ1-1; D is undetermined. The CDR3 length is 14 residues. The germline V gene encodes CDR1 SGDLS and CDR2 YYNGEE. Trimming removed 3 bases from V and 7 bases from J, with 16 bases in between.

In DNA form, the CDR3 reads TGCAGCGGCGGACAGGGGAGCACTGAAGCTTTCTTT. The encoded protein is CSGGQGSTEAFF. The chain uses TRBV29-1 and TRBJ1-1; 9 bases are shared with TRBD1. The germline V gene encodes CDR1 SQVTM and CDR2 ANQGSEA. The V and J ends lost 7 bases and 4 bases, in that order; junction bases with no gene match: 4. The CDR3 has 12 residues.

The gene calls are TRBV9 and TRBJ2-3; D gene unclear. V dropped 0 bases and J dropped 1 base, with 6 bases sitting between them. The length of the CDR3 is 14 residues. Looked up from germline, CDR1 is SGDLS and CDR2 is YYNGEE. For the CDR3, the DNA is TGTGCCAGCAGCGTAGTCCCGGGCACAGATACGCAGTATTTT. Translated, it gives CASSVVPGTDTQYF.

J is TRBJ1-2 and V is TRBV6-5; maybe TRBD1 (5 bases). The CDR3 has 15 residues. V was trimmed by 5 bases and J by 3 bases, leaving 16 bases between them. In germline, CDR1 is MNHEY, CDR2 SVGAGI. CDR3 nucleotides: TGTGCCAGCAGTAAAGACAGATCCGGCGACTATGGCTACACCTTC. It yields the protein CASSKDRSGDYGYTF.

This clone was seen a single time. V gene TRBV11-2 combines with J gene TRBJ1-6; D is undetermined. This CDR3 has 14 residues. From germline, CDR1 is SGHAT and CDR2 FQNNGV. The V gene lost 2 bases and the J gene lost 5 bases, with 7 bases spanning the gap. The CDR3 coding sequence is TGTGCCAGCAGCTTAATCAGTAATAATTCACCCCTCCACTTT. Translation gives CASSLISNNSPLHF. Together with reference TRBV11-2 and TRBJ1-6, the CDR3 gives the full variable domain: EAGVAQSPRYKIIEKRQSVAFWCNPISGHATLYWYQQILGQGPKLLIQFQNNGVVDDSQLPKDRFSAERLKGVDSTLKIQPAKLEDSAVYLCASSLISNNSPLHFGNGTRLTVT.

This chain uses TRBV10-3 with TRBJ2-5, with D tentatively TRBD1 or TRBD2 (5 bases each). The CDR3 runs 14 residues. CDR1 is ENHRY and CDR2 is SYGVKD in the germline V gene. V dropped 4 bases and J dropped 7 bases, with 16 bases sitting between them. Here the CDR3 reads CAISGTGERGTQYF. In nucleotides, the CDR3 is TGTGCCATCAGTGGGACCGGGGAAAGGGGGACCCAGTACTTC.